This TCR beta chain was observed in a study of cytomegalovirus exposure and HLA in healthy donors (TCRdb year 2017). Study-level background: According to an earlier analysis of a few hundred of the donors, roughly 180 million T cells yielded 120 million or so unique TCR beta sequences and approximately 280 Gb of sequence data. Typing coverage varied by locus: roughly 620-630 donors for A, B, C, DRB1 and DQB1; roughly 520 for DQA1; more than 600 for DPA1; 400 to 480 for DPB1. Among the approximately 400 genotyped donors, around 81% belonged to the genetic ancestry cluster associated with self-reported Caucasian donors. In a later analysis, previously published TCR beta repertoires from some 640 donors were re-analyzed and high-resolution HLA genotyping was added so that TCR occurrence patterns could be studied. The study used immunosequencing to profile the T cell repertoires of 666 subjects and linked those repertoires to cytomegalovirus serostatus. All discovery cohort repertoires had been generated using a single sequencing platform. The later analysis used no new phenotypic data to find candidate immune exposures, relying instead on TCR beta sequences and their occurrence across donors. On average, around 230,000 unique TCR beta nucleotide sequences were sequenced per donor among several hundred genotyped donors of the cohort, with roughly a sixth of those sequences being non-productive. High-throughput TCR immunosequencing, statistical association of individual TCRs with disease status, and machine learning were combined to predict cytomegalovirus infection status. Approximately 330 gigabases of sequencing data and roughly 81 million unique TCR sequences made up an early release that covered 640 HLA-typed donors. Alongside the repertoire data, information on donor age, sex, ethnicity and CMV serostatus was compiled. The study aimed to test whether signatures of past pathogen exposure could be identified by cataloging public T cell receptors. Roughly five DR-DQ haplotypes were handled as single units for association and clustering because linkage in the cohort was strong. A separate validation cohort of roughly 110 different subjects was used in addition to the 666-subject first cohort. Both class I and class II loci were covered by HLA typing, at four-digit resolution. In an earlier analysis of 500 to 650 of the donors, high-throughput TCR beta sequencing was used to judge whether each TCR beta V gene segment behaved as functional or pseudogenic. Genome-wide SNP genotypes for about 60% of the roughly 670 donors were used in a later genetic analysis, which treated that subset as a discovery cohort.

In total, around 600 healthy bone marrow donors made up the cohort. All cohort members were sampled while nominally healthy, although unrecorded immune exposures were likely present. The donor was CMV seropositive and belonged to the group of over 250 seropositive cohort members. Each donor provided a peripheral blood sample, and peripheral blood mononuclear cells were used for TCR beta sequencing. The Qiagen DNeasy Blood Extraction Kit was used to extract genomic DNA from the blood cell samples. What the research found in general, with its limitations: The sequencing pipeline was judged likely to have produced a cluster of highly shared sequence variants as a technical artifact. Three of the identified cytomegalovirus-associated TCR beta chains were confirmed in vitro to be specific for cytomegalovirus antigens. The only immune exposure information available for the cohort was CMV serostatus. Roughly uniform sequencing depth across donors was assumed in presence/absence analyses, although this assumption may not hold. In a later analysis, several top co-occurrence clusters were reported to appear linked to parvovirus B19, influenza, CMV and Epstein-Barr virus. Only TCR beta chains were sequenced in this cohort, and the absence of alpha or paired-chain data limited detectable features. An association between a missense DCLRE1C variant and V-gene and J-gene trimming of TCR beta chains was found in a later genetic analysis and replicated in an independent cohort. The study listed approximately 150 TCR beta chains as associated with cytomegalovirus. In a later analysis, HLA-associated TCR beta chains showed more clonal expansion and lower generation probabilities than non-associated chains that were equally common. A further reported finding was that TCR beta sequences accurately predicted the HLA-A and HLA-B alleles for most subjects in the first cohort. Most TCR sequences were observed very rarely across donors, whereas some public TCRs were present in many individuals. Strong co-occurrence of HLA alleles, especially DR and DQ, made assigning TCR associations to individual alleles difficult. A later analysis associated about 18,000 TCR beta sequences with specific HLA alleles at a false discovery rate of 0.05. Because counts were too low, roughly 18 rarely observed V segments, including chromosome 9 orphons, were left out of the earlier analysis of some 600 of the donors. A later analysis found that most CMV-associated TCR beta chains appeared HLA-restricted, with HLA associations seemingly driven largely by CMV exposure. According to a later genetic analysis, donors in an Asian-associated ancestry cluster had fewer N-insertions in productive TCRs than the approximately 650-donor mean. Linkage disequilibrium might explain the correlated functional status among segregating V segments, but an unknown experimental factor could not be excluded. The authors suggested that the approach could potentially be generalized to other disease states and immunological phenotypes. The classifier was reported to diagnose cytomegalovirus status with high specificity and sensitivity in both the original and validation cohorts. In an earlier analysis of 500 to 650 of the donors, most TCR beta V segments appeared in productive rearrangements about 87% or about 30% of the time, broadly matching IMGT annotations. According to a later analysis, TCR association rates differed among HLA loci, with DRB1 alleles showing the most associated TCRs and HLA-C alleles showing the fewest. Because HLA typing was missing for some donors at each locus, association tests included only the typed subset.

With regard to this clone: This receptor's antigen is unknown.

Library preparation used the immunoSEQ multiplex PCR assay. The multiplex PCR relied on a mix of 60 forward primers for TCR Vbeta segments and 13 reverse primers for TCR Jbeta segments. The CDR3 region of rearranged TCR beta genes was amplified from genomic DNA with a multiplex PCR assay. Amplified TCR beta libraries were sequenced as 87-base-pair reads on the Illumina HiSeq System. Turning to the authors' computational methods: In a later analysis, roughly 80 million unique TCR beta chains were counted across the roughly 700 repertoires, and approximately 11 million of these chains were shared by at least two donors. Raw reads were error-corrected and collapsed into unique sequences with a nearest-neighbor algorithm that merged closely related sequences to remove PCR and sequencing errors. V, D and J gene segments were assigned by aligning CDR3 sequences to IMGT reference sequences. For a sequence to be retained, a match of at least six nucleotides was required to both a V gene segment and a J gene segment. A rearrangement was called productive if the CDR3 had no stop codons and remained in frame with V and J, and every other rearrangement was called non-productive. Following IMGT convention, CDR3 was defined as the stretch from the second conserved V-encoded cysteine to the conserved J-encoded phenylalanine. Sequences without an unambiguous match to a single V gene segment were excluded from the earlier analysis of 587 of the donors. In an earlier analysis of approximately 500 of the donors, a V segment was called functional when productive rearrangements were above 56.7%, and segregating when the standard deviation between donors exceeded 5%. A statistical classification framework was built for diagnosing cytomegalovirus status from the catalog of TCR beta chain sequences. A later analysis assigned V and J genes by comparing TCR nucleotide sequences with IMGT/GENE-DB human TR gene sequences. A later analysis assigned CDR3 sequences and most-parsimonious VDJ recombination scenarios with the TCRdist pipeline. A later analysis defined each TCR beta chain by its CDR3 amino acid sequence plus V-gene family, and excluded reads lacking a unique V-gene family. To address suspected cross-contamination and a sequencing artifact, a later analysis removed approximately 600 highly shared, low-generation-probability nucleotide sequences. In a later analysis, a clonal expansion index for each public chain was calculated from normalized within-repertoire ranks of inferred template counts. A later analysis computed generation probabilities with a VDJ recombination model fitted to out-of-frame rearrangements, and checked the results against IGoR. In a later analysis, TCR-TCR, TCR-HLA and TCR-CMV co-occurrence was scored with hypergeometric tests, and a repertoire-size bias correction was applied to TCR pairs. False discovery rates were estimated in a later analysis by permuting HLA or CMV assignments 20 times. In a later analysis, co-occurring TCRs were grouped using DBSCAN, with TCRdist sequence similarity added in when clustering inside HLA-allele-positive subsets. Repertoires with fewer than 30,000 or more than 120,000 public chains, plus five repertoires with anomalous nucleotide sharing, were excluded from co-occurrence clustering. What TCRdb holds here is the immuneACCESS table cut down to in-frame rearrangements. Part of the clones is not present; checked against another copy, under half of the missing clones reflect an unresolved V gene, and the others are unexplained. V, J and clone size were drawn from that table, and D and trimming were deduced from the DNA. The table for this sample shows 30,000 to 40,000 clones. The ten largest clonotypes hold about 3.4% of the sample.

Specimen: PBMCs. The TCR sequence derives from a woman in her thirties or forties in good health and CMV-seropositive.

This receptor has the CDR3 CASSPFQGQNEQYF. The DNA sequence is as follows: TGTGCCAGCAGTCCGTTTCAGGGGCAGAACGAGCAGTACTTC. This sequence uses TRBV6-1 and TRBJ2-7; perhaps TRBD1 is the D gene, with 6 bases matching. CDR1 and CDR2 (MNHNS, SASEGT) derive from the germline V gene. The trim is 5 bases for V and 5 bases for J, with a gap of 16 bases between the germline ends. The CDR3 spans 14 residues, from the cysteine through the phenylalanine. Only the CDR3 DNA is retained, 42 bases long and in frame from the first base.